The present T cell receptor beta chain was sequenced within a study of cytomegalovirus exposure and HLA in healthy donors. General study points: A later analysis found TCR association rates differed by HLA locus, highest for DRB1 and lowest for HLA-C. Accounts indicate the classifier identified cytomegalovirus status with strong specificity and sensitivity.

V lost 5 bases and J 4 bases, leaving 15 bases between the germline ends. The CDR3 consists of 15 residues. Germline V gene sequence: CDR1 SEHNR, CDR2 FQNEAQ (reference sequence). With 60 Vbeta and 13 Jbeta primers, the PCR was carried out. The protocol was immunoSEQ multiplex PCR, while the TCRdb copy is restricted to in-frame clones and leaves out a portion. This sample has 75,000 to 100,000 clones, with 70% to 80% found just once. With regard to this clone: Its specificity is unknown.

The receptor's source is a man aged 40-50 years in good health and CMV-seronegative. The chain uses TRBV7-9 and TRBJ2-1; tentative D call: TRBD2 (5 bases). The source material was PBMCs. The CDR3 loop reads CASSHYGPGYNEQFF. The CDR3 DNA reads TGTGCCAGCAGCCACTATGGGCCGGGGTACAATGAGCAGTTCTTC. The variable domain in full, with the rest retrieved from reference TRBV7-9 and TRBJ2-1, is DTGVSQNPRHKITKRGQNVTFRCDPISEHNRLYWYRQTLGQGPEFLTYFQNEAQLEKSRLLSDRFSAERPKGSFSTLEIQRTEQGDSAMYLCASSHYGPGYNEQFFGPGTRLTVL.